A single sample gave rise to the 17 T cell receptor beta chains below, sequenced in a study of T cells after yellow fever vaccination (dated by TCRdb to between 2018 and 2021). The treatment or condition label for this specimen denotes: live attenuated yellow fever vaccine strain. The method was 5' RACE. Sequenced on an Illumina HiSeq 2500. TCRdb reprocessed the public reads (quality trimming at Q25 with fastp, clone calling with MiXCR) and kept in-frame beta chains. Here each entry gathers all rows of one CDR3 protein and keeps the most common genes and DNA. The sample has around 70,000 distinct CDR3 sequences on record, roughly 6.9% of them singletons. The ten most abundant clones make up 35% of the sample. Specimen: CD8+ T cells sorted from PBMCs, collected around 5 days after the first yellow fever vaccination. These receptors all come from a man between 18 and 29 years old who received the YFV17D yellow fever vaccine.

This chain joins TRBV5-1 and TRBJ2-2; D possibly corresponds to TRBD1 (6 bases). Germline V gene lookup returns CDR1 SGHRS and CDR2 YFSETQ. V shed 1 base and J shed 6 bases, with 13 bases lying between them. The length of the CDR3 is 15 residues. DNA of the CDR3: TGCGCCAGCAGCTTGAAGGGACACCACCCCGGGGAGCTGTTTTTT. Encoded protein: CASSLKGHHPGELFF.

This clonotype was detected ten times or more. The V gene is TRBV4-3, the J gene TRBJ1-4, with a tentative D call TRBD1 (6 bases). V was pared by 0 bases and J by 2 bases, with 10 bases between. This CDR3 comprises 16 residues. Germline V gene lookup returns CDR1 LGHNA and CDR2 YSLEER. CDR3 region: CASSQDRGATNEKLFF. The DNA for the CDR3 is TGCGCCAGCAGCCAAGATCGGGGGGCCACTAATGAAAAACTGTTTTTT.

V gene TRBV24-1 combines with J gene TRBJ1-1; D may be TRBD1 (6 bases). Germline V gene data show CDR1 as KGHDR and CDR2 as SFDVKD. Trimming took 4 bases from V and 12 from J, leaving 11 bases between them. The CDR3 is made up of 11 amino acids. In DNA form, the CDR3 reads TGTGCCACCAGTGAGGGGGCACGGACTTTCTTT. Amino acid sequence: CATSEGARTFF.

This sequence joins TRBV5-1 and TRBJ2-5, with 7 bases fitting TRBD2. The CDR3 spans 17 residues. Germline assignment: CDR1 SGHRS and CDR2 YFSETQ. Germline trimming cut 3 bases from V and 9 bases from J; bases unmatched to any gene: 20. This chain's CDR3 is CASSSWWGGMAPGAQYF. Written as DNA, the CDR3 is TGCGCCAGCAGCTCATGGTGGGGGGGTATGGCCCCCGGGGCCCAGTACTTC.

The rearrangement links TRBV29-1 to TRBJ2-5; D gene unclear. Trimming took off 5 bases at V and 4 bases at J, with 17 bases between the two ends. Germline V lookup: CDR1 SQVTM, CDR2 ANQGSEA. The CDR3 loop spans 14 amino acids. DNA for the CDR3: TGCAGCGTTCGACCGGCCGGTGGTGGAGAGACCCAGTACTTC. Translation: CSVRPAGGGETQYF. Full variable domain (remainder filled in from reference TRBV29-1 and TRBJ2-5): SAVISQKPSRDICQRGTSLTIQCQVDSQVTMMFWYRQQPGQSLTLIATANQGSEATYESGFVIDKFPISRPNLTFSTLTVSNMSPEDSSIYLCSVRPAGGGETQYFGPGTRLLVL.

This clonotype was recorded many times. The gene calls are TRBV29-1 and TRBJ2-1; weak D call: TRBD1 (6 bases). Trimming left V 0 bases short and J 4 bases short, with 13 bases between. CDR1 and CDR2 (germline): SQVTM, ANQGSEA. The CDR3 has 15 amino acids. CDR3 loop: CSVEDPDSTYNEQFF. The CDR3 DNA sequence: TGCAGCGTTGAAGATCCGGACAGCACTTACAATGAGCAGTTCTTC.

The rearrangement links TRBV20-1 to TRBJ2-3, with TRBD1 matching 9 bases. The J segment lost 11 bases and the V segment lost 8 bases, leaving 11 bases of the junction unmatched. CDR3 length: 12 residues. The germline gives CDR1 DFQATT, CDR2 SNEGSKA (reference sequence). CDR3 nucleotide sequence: TGCAGTCTTCGGCATCGGGACAGGGTGCAGTATTTT. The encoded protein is CSLRHRDRVQYF.

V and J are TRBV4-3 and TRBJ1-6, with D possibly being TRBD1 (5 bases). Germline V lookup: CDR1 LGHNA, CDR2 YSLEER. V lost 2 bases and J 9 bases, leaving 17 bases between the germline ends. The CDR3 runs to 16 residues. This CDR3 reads CASSQNYRTTGSPLHF. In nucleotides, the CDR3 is TGCGCCAGCAGCCAAAACTACAGGACGACTGGTTCACCCCTCCACTTT.

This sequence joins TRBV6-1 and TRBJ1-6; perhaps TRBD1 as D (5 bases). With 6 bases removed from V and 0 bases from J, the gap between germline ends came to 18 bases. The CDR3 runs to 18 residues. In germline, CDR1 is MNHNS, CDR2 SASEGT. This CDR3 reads CASSPLPLGASYNSPLHF. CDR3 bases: TGTGCCAGCAGCCCCCTTCCGTTAGGGGCCTCCTATAATTCACCCCTCCACTTT.

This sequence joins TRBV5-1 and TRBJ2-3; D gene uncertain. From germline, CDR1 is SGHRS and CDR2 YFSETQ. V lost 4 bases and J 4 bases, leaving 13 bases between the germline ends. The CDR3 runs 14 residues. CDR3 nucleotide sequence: TGCGCCAGCAGCCCACTCGAGCGTGCAGATACGCAGTATTTT. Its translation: CASSPLERADTQYF.

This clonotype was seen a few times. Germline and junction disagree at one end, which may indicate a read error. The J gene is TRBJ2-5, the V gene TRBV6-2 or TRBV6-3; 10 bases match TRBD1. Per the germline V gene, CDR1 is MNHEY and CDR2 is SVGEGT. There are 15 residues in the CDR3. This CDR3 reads CASRPGQGSGEAQYF. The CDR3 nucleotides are TGTGCCAGCAGGCCGGGACAGGGGAGTGGAGAGGCCCAGTACTTC.

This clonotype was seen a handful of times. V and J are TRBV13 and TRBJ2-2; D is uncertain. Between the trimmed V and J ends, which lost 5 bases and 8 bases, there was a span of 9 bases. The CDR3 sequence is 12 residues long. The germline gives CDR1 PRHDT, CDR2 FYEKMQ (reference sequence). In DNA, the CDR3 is TGTGCCAGCAGCCTCCCTGGGGGGGAGCTGTTTTTT. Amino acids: CASSLPGGELFF. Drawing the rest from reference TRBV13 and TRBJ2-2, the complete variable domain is AAGVIQSPRHLIKEKRETATLKCYPIPRHDTVYWYQQGPGQDPQFLISFYEKMQSDKGSIPDRFSAQQFSDYHSELNMSSLELGDSALYFCASSLPGGELFFGEGSRLTVL.

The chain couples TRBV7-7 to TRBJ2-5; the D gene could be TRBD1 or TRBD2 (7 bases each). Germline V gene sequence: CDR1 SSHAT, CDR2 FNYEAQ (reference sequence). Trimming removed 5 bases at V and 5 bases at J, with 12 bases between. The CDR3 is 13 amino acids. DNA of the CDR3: TGTGCCAGCAGCCCAGGGGGGGGGGAGACCCAGTACTTC. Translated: CASSPGGGETQYF.

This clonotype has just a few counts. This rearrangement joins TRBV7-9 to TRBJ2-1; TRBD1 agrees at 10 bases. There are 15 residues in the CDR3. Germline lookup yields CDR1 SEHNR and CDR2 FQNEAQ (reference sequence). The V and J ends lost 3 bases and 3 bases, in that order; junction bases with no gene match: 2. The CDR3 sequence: CASSFRDRGYNEQFF. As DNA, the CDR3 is TGTGCCAGCAGCTTTCGGGACAGGGGCTACAATGAGCAGTTCTTC.

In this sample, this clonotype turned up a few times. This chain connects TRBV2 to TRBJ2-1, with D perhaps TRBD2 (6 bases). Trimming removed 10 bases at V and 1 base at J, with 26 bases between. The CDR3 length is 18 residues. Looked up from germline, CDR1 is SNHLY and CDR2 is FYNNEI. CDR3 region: CATPGRDSRGQSYNEQFF. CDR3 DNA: TGTGCCACCCCGGGTCGGGACTCCCGAGGTCAGTCCTACAATGAGCAGTTCTTC.

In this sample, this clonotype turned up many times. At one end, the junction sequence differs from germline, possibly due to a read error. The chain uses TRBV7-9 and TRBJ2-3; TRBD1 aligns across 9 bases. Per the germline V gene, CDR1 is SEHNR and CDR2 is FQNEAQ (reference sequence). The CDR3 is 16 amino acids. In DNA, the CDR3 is TGTGCCAGCAGGTTAGCCGGGACAGGGACCACAGATACGCAGTATTTT. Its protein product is CASRLAGTGTTDTQYF.

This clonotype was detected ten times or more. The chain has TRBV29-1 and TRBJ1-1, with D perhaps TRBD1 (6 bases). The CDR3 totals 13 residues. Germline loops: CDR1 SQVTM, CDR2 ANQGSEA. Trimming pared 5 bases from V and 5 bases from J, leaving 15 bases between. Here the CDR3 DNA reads TGCAGCGTTCTTGGGGGCAGAGGAACTGAAGCTTTCTTT. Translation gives CSVLGGRGTEAFF.